These T cell receptor beta chains were read from a single sample in a study of human T cells and chemical hapten exposure. MiXCR, applied by TCRdb to the RACE reads, yields one record per CDR3 protein. The sample shows 340,000 or so distinct CDR3 sequences, 6% to 8.5% of them seen only once. Specimen: whole blood, collected in connection with sensitization to the hapten diphenylcyclopropenone (DPC). All receptors derive from a woman younger than 30 with alopecia areata. Some clones in this sample may be carry-over from other donors' samples. CDR3s include the opening cysteine and the closing phenylalanine or tryptophan. The D gene is left open where the match is weak. Clone size is stated in some rows and not others, as once, few, many or a class when expanded.

j_gene | abundance | v_gene | d_gene | CDR3aa | CDR3nt
TRBJ2-2 | many | TRBV5-5 | . | CASRTGNTGELFF | TGTGCCAGCAGGACAGGGAACACCGGGGAGCTGTTTTTT
TRBJ1-5 | . | TRBV7-2 | TRBD1 | CASSTGQGINQPQHF | TGTGCCAGCAGCACAGGACAGGGTATTAATCAGCCCCAGCATTTT
TRBJ1-2 | few | TRBV29-1 | . | CSASTDYGYTF | TGCAGCGCATCTACAGACTATGGCTACACCTTC
TRBJ2-1 | few | TRBV5-1 | TRBD2 | CASSAIGGLAGPVDEQFF | TGCGCCAGCAGCGCCATAGGTGGACTAGCGGGGCCTGTAGATGAGCAGTTCTTC
TRBJ2-1 | . | TRBV20-1 | . | CSAPPQGGPYNEQFF | TGCAGTGCGCCGCCGCAGGGGGGGCCTTACAATGAGCAGTTCTTC
TRBJ2-3 | . | TRBV7-2 | . | CASSPNLSTDTQYF | TGTGCCAGCAGCCCGAACCTCTCCACAGATACGCAGTATTTT
TRBJ2-1 | many | TRBV6-1 | . | CASSPWTENEQFF | TGTGCCAGCAGTCCCTGGACAGAGAACGAGCAGTTCTTC
TRBJ1-1 | few | TRBV4-3 | . | CASSQDTGLNTEAFF | TGCGCCAGCAGCCAAGATACCGGGTTGAACACTGAAGCTTTCTTT
TRBJ2-1 | many | TRBV7-3 | TRBD2 | CASSQVGGGRQFF | TGTGCCAGCAGCCAAGTAGGCGGGGGAAGGCAGTTCTTC
TRBJ1-3 | . | TRBV4-3 | . | CASSHLDRPSGNTIYF | TGCGCCAGCAGCCATCTGGACAGACCCTCTGGAAACACCATATATTTT
TRBJ1-5 | few | TRBV7-8 | TRBD1 | CASSYRVQGGYSNQPQHF | TGTGCCAGCAGTTACAGGGTCCAGGGGGGGTATAGCAATCAGCCCCAGCATTTT
TRBJ1-4 | few | TRBV6-5 | . | CASRGLTNEKLFF | TGTGCCAGCAGGGGACTAACTAATGAAAAACTGTTTTTT
TRBJ1-3 | few | TRBV18 | . | CASSPIPGVGNTIYF | TGTGCCAGCTCACCAATTCCAGGGGTCGGAAACACCATATATTTT
TRBJ1-1 | . | TRBV11-1 | TRBD1 | CASSLDRDHAPNTEAFF | TGTGCCAGCAGCTTGGACAGGGACCACGCCCCGAACACTGAAGCTTTCTTT
TRBJ2-7 | . | TRBV20-1 | . | CSARPLGGEQYF | TGCAGTGCTAGACCCCTCGGAGGCGAGCAGTACTTC
TRBJ1-4 | few | TRBV7-6 | . | CASSPYRELEKLFF | TGTGCCAGCAGCCCGTACAGGGAACTTGAAAAACTGTTTTTT
TRBJ2-7 | . | TRBV5-4 | TRBD1 | CASSFRQGLSYEQYF | TGTGCCAGCAGCTTCCGACAGGGATTATCCTACGAGCAGTACTTC
TRBJ1-1 | many | TRBV7-3 | TRBD1 | CASSSQGDTEAFF | TGTGCCAGCAGCTCACAGGGGGACACTGAAGCTTTCTTT
TRBJ2-4 | few | TRBV4-2 | . | CASSQHPPGSGPTRDIQYF | TGTGCCAGCAGCCAACATCCCCCTGGGTCTGGGCCGACGAGGGACATTCAGTACTTC
TRBJ2-4 | few | TRBV4-3 | . | CASSQDPLTEAKNIQYF | TGCGCCAGCAGCCAAGATCCCCTGACAGAAGCCAAAAACATTCAGTACTTC
TRBJ1-1 | many | TRBV28 | . | CASSSRHNMNTEAFF | TGTGCCAGCAGCTCCCGACATAACATGAACACTGAAGCTTTCTTT
TRBJ2-1 | . | TRBV15 | TRBD2 | CATSRDKGTSESNEQFF | TGTGCCACCAGCAGAGATAAAGGGACTAGCGAGTCCAATGAGCAGTTCTTC
TRBJ2-3 | many | TRBV7-2 | TRBD1 | CASRQGPDTQYF | TGTGCCAGCAGACAGGGGCCAGATACGCAGTATTTT
TRBJ1-6 | many | TRBV6-5 | TRBD1 | CASRSGQGRSPLHF | TGTGCCAGCAGATCCGGACAGGGACGATCACCCCTCCACTTT
TRBJ2-7 | . | TRBV5-4 | . | CASSSGQGSYEQYF | TGTGCCAGCAGCTCGGGGCAGGGGTCCTACGAGCAGTACTTC
TRBJ1-6 | . | TRBV6-5 | . | CASSYNRNSPLHF | TGTGCCAGCAGTTATAATAGAAATTCACCCCTCCACTTT
TRBJ2-3 | many | TRBV7-2 | TRBD2 | CASSHPRTAGGYTDTQYF | TGTGCCAGCAGCCACCCGAGAACAGCGGGGGGTTACACAGATACGCAGTATTTT
TRBJ1-4 | few | TRBV20-1 | TRBD1 | CSASGTGGREKLFF | TGCAGTGCTAGTGGGACAGGGGGAAGGGAAAAACTGTTTTTT
TRBJ2-3 | many | TRBV6-2/TRBV6-3 | TRBD2 | CASSLPSGGRSTQYF | TGTGCCAGCAGTTTGCCTAGCGGGGGTCGGAGTACGCAGTATTTT
TRBJ2-1 | many | TRBV10-3 | . | CAISESLAHEQFF | TGTGCCATCAGTGAGTCCCTAGCCCATGAGCAGTTCTTC
TRBJ2-1 | many | TRBV28 | TRBD2 | CASSPTGLNSYNEQFF | TGTGCCAGCAGCCCCACGGGACTAAACTCCTACAATGAGCAGTTCTTC
TRBJ2-7 | many | TRBV2 | . | CASSVTGYEQYF | TGTGCCAGCAGTGTAACGGGATACGAGCAGTACTTC
TRBJ1-5 | many | TRBV28 | . | CASSYSTAADQPQHF | TGTGCCAGCAGTTATTCGACAGCGGCGGATCAGCCCCAGCATTTT
TRBJ2-5 | . | TRBV5-6 | . | CASSLGGRGETQYF | TGTGCCAGCAGCTTAGGGGGGCGAGGAGAGACCCAGTACTTC
TRBJ1-5 | few | TRBV6-1 | TRBD1 | CASSRTGEAQPQHF | TGTGCCAGCAGTCGGACAGGGGAAGCTCAGCCCCAGCATTTT
TRBJ2-1 | . | TRBV10-3 | TRBD2 | CAIMGSGGPNEQFF | TGTGCCATCATGGGAAGCGGGGGTCCCAATGAGCAGTTCTTC
TRBJ2-1 | many | TRBV25-1 | TRBD1 | CASSPKVGTGGIDEQFF | TGTGCCAGCAGTCCAAAAGTGGGGACAGGGGGCATAGATGAGCAGTTCTTC
TRBJ2-7 | . | TRBV3-2 | . | CASRGIEQYF | TGTGCCAGCAGGGGTATTGAGCAGTACTTC
TRBJ1-2 | few | TRBV7-6 | . | CASSLTRAPVYGYTF | TGTGCCAGCAGCTTAACGAGGGCACCGGTCTATGGCTACACCTTC
TRBJ2-7 | few | TRBV3-1 | TRBD1 | CASSRRGTGGAEQYF | TGTGCCAGCAGCCGGAGGGGGACAGGGGGCGCCGAGCAGTACTTC
TRBJ1-6 | many | TRBV12-2 | . | CASRPTAQGNSPLHF | TGTGCAAGTCGCCCGACTGCGCAGGGAAATTCACCCCTCCACTTT
TRBJ2-7 | few | TRBV20-1 | . | CSAEQGHSSYEQYF | TGCAGTGCTGAACAGGGCCACAGCTCCTACGAGCAGTACTTC
TRBJ2-1 | many | TRBV7-2 | . | CASSPPRAVAYNEQFF | TGTGCCAGCAGCCCCCCGAGAGCTGTCGCCTACAATGAGCAGTTCTTC
TRBJ2-5 | . | TRBV20-1 | TRBD2 | CSAPGPGGTKTQYF | TGCAGTGCTCCCGGGCCGGGGGGGACGAAGACCCAGTACTTC
TRBJ2-3 | many | TRBV7-9 | . | CASTRRLLATTDTQYF | TGTGCCAGCACCCGACGGCTGCTAGCGACGACAGATACGCAGTATTTT
TRBJ2-2 | many | TRBV6-5 | . | CASSYSSPNTGELFF | TGTGCCAGCAGTTACTCCTCTCCGAACACCGGGGAGCTGTTTTTT
TRBJ1-1 | many | TRBV5-1 | . | CASSSRGNTEAFF | TGTGCCAGCAGCTCCAGGGGGAACACTGAAGCTTTCTTT
TRBJ2-3 | . | TRBV7-9 | . | CASSSRGSDTQYF | TGTGCCAGCAGCTCACGGGGCTCAGATACGCAGTATTTT
TRBJ2-2 | few | TRBV2 | . | CASSVEARDGELFF | TGTGCCAGCAGTGTCGAAGCCAGGGACGGGGAGCTGTTTTTT
TRBJ2-1 | . | TRBV27 | . | CASRGYDDNEQFF | TGTGCCAGCAGGGGTTACGACGACAATGAGCAGTTCTTC